Listed here are 32 T cell receptor beta chains from one sample, sequenced in a study of Graves' ophthalmopathy and Graves' hyperthyroidism. RNA transcripts were the template, and TCR beta CDR3 regions were amplified from them. RT-PCR was first run with HTBI primers, then multiplex PCR in a second round. TCRdb recomputed calls from the multiplex PCR reads with MiXCR, one row per CDR3 protein. The profile shows 300,000 to 400,000 distinct CDR3 sequences, roughly 15% of them singletons. Sequenced material: peripheral blood. The receptors stem from an adult man with Graves' ophthalmopathy.

In its sample, this clonotype was seen many times. The chain combines TRBV7-3 with TRBJ1-1; TRBD1 might be the D (5 bases). The CDR3 spans 14 residues. Germline CDR1 is SGHTA and CDR2 is FQGTGA. The ends were cut back, 5 bases at V and 1 base at J, with 11 bases in the middle. As DNA, the CDR3 is TGTGCCAGCAGCCCAGGGATGTCGAACACTGAAGCTTTCTTT. Translating it yields CASSPGMSNTEAFF.

This clonotype occurred a few times. The gene calls are TRBV3-1 and TRBJ2-5, with 8 nucleotides matching TRBD2. Per the germline V gene, CDR1 is LGHDT and CDR2 is YNNKEL (reference sequence). The J segment lost 10 bases and the V segment lost 1 base, leaving 5 bases of the junction unmatched. This CDR3 region has 13 residues. CDR3 region: CASSQVPGGGQYF. The CDR3 bases are TGTGCCAGCAGCCAAGTCCCGGGGGGGGGCCAGTACTTC.

This clonotype was detected many times. The rearrangement uses TRBV12-3 or TRBV12-4 and TRBJ2-5, with 10 bases matching TRBD1. This CDR3 comprises 14 residues. Germline trimming cut 5 bases from V and 5 bases from J; bases unmatched to any gene: 5. The CDR3 here is CASSRQGAKETQYF. The DNA of the CDR3 is TGTGCCAGCAGTCGACAGGGGGCGAAGGAGACCCAGTACTTC.

Many counts were recorded for this clonotype. J is TRBJ2-5 and V is TRBV20-1; D remains unclear. The CDR3 spans 11 residues. The V end lost 0 bases, the J end lost 5 bases, and 4 bases lay between the germline ends. The V gene's germline CDR1 is DFQATT and CDR2 SNEGSKA (reference sequence). This chain's CDR3 is CSARERETQYF. For the CDR3, the DNA is TGCAGTGCTAGAGAAAGGGAGACCCAGTACTTC.

In its sample, this clonotype was seen many times. The DNA for the CDR3 is TGTGCCAGCCGTGGTAGAAGGACTGAAGCTTTCTTT. Amino acid sequence: CASRGRRTEAFF. The chain carries TRBV6-1 and TRBJ1-1, with no clear D. CDR3 size: 12 residues. Per germline, CDR1 MNHNS and CDR2 SASEGT. The V end lost 8 bases, the J end lost 5 bases, and 12 bases lay between the germline ends.

This clonotype was observed many times. This sequence joins TRBV11-3 and TRBJ1-1; no clear D gene. The germline V and J ends were trimmed by 2 bases and 1 base, with 14 bases remaining between them. This CDR3 region has 16 residues. Per germline, CDR1 SGHNT and CDR2 YENEEA. The CDR3 is CASSLSQLSKNTEAFF. The DNA for the CDR3 is TGTGCCAGCAGCTTAAGTCAGCTCAGCAAGAACACTGAAGCTTTCTTT. The full variable domain, in which reference TRBV11-3 and TRBJ1-1 provide the parts outside the CDR3, is EAGVVQSPRYKIIEKKQPVAFWCNPISGHNTLYWYLQNLGQGPELLIRYENEEAVDDSQLPKDRFSAERLKGVDSTLKIQPAELGDSAVYLCASSLSQLSKNTEAFFGQGTRLTVV.

This clonotype was seen many times. A read error may account for a junction end that differs from germline. The gene calls are TRBV20-1 and TRBJ2-2; D is unclear. Germline CDR1 reads DFQATT; CDR2 reads SNEGSKA (reference sequence). CDR3 length: 15 amino acids. CDR3 in DNA: TGCAATGCTAGAGATCGTTTGCGCCTCACCGGGGAGCTGTTTTTT. Its protein is CNARDRLRLTGELFF.

This clonotype was seen at least ten times. J is TRBJ1-6 and V is TRBV2; D unresolved. The CDR3 sequence is 15 residues long. The V end was cut by 5 bases, the J end by 5 bases, with 13 bases between. From germline, CDR1 is SNHLY and CDR2 FYNNEI. The DNA for the CDR3 is TGTGCCAGCAGTTCGCGGACGGTTGATAATTCACCCCTCCACTTT. Protein product: CASSSRTVDNSPLHF.

Here the CDR3 reads CASSHQTGAYEQYF. CDR3 coding DNA: TGCGCCAGCAGCCATCAAACAGGGGCCTACGAGCAGTACTTC. The rearrangement uses TRBV4-1 and TRBJ2-7; 7 bases map to TRBD1. The germline V gene encodes CDR1 MGHRA and CDR2 YSYEKL. This CDR3 is built from 14 residues. With 3 bases clipped from V and 2 bases from J, the junction kept 4 bases outside the gene matches.

This clonotype occurred many times. V usage is TRBV5-6 and J usage is TRBJ1-2, with D uncertain. Germline CDR1 is SGHDT and CDR2 is YYEEEE. This CDR3 region has 16 residues. V shed 4 bases and J shed 0 bases, with 16 bases lying between them. The CDR3 sequence: CASSLLGTRTNYGYTF. The CDR3 DNA reads TGTGCCAGCAGCCTTCTCGGAACACGAACTAACTATGGCTACACCTTC.

Notes on this clonotype: One junction end disagrees with the germline gene, perhaps due to a read error. The V and J genes are TRBV6-1 and TRBJ2-7; maybe TRBD1 (5 bases). The CDR3 has 12 residues. Germline CDR1 MNHNS, CDR2 SASEGT. CDR3: CASREGVYEQYF. The CDR3 region has the DNA TGTGCCAGCAGGGAAGGGGTCTACGAGCAGTACTTC.

This clonotype was observed many times. The V gene is TRBV19, the J gene TRBJ2-5; 8 nucleotides align to TRBD2. The CDR3 has 15 amino acids. Trimming at V came to 1 base and at J to 7 bases, leaving 8 bases not matched to a gene. Germline CDR1 and CDR2: LNHDA and SQIVND (reference sequence). CDR3 in amino acids: CASSIGREGLGTQYF. As DNA, the CDR3 is TGTGCCAGTAGTATAGGACGGGAGGGCCTCGGGACCCAGTACTTC.

This clonotype was recorded many times. This chain uses TRBV6-2 or TRBV6-3 with TRBJ1-1; 7 nucleotides agree with TRBD1. After removal of 2 bases from V and 0 bases from J, the junction contained 12 bases not matched to a gene. Germline lookup yields CDR1 MNHEY and CDR2 SVGEGT. The CDR3 runs to 18 residues. In DNA form, the CDR3 reads TGTGCCAGCAGTTACAGGGATTGGACAGGCTCACTGAACACTGAAGCTTTCTTT. Translated, it gives CASSYRDWTGSLNTEAFF.

This clonotype was observed at least ten times. This may be a read error, as it is one base from a much larger clone. The chain combines TRBV12-3 or TRBV12-4 with TRBJ1-1, with 8 positions matching TRBD1. This CDR3 is 13 amino acids long. The junction had 9 bases not matched to a gene; V was cut back by 5 bases and J by 10 bases. In DNA, the CDR3 is TGTGCCAGCAGTGACCGGGGCAGGGGGCGAGCTTTCTTT. It specifies CASSDRGRGRAFF.

Many counts were recorded for this clonotype. The CDR3 region has the DNA TGTGCCAGCAGTGAGGGGAGGCAGTACTTC. As protein: CASSEGRQYF. The chain recombines TRBV2 with TRBJ2-7, with D tentatively TRBD2 (5 bases). Trimming cost V 3 bases and J 9 bases, with 6 bases left between them. The CDR3 spans 10 residues. In germline, CDR1 is SNHLY, CDR2 FYNNEI.

This clonotype was observed at least ten times. A junction end diverges from the germline sequence, so it may reflect a read error. The chain carries TRBV12-3 or TRBV12-4 and TRBJ1-1; D call uncertain. This CDR3 is built from 17 residues. In DNA, the CDR3 is TGTGCCAGCACTTTGGACCTAGGTCTTCTCATGAACGCTGAAGCTTTCTTT. Translated, it gives CASTLDLGLLMNAEAFF.

Ten or more counts support this clonotype. J is TRBJ1-5 and V is TRBV30; 9 nucleotides agree with TRBD1. The CDR3 loop spans 13 amino acids. Trimming at V came to 8 bases and at J to 11 bases, leaving 13 bases not matched to a gene. Germline CDR1 is GTSNPN and CDR2 is SVGIG (reference sequence). CDR3 sequence: CAAGQGPLQAQHF. The CDR3 DNA reads TGTGCCGCCGGACAGGGGCCCCTACAGGCCCAGCATTTT.

The rearrangement links TRBV28 to TRBJ2-5; TRBD1 agrees at 7 bases. The germline gives CDR1 MDHEN, CDR2 SYDVKM. This CDR3 is built from 13 residues. The V segment lost 6 bases and the J segment 5 bases; nucleotides outside the gene matches: 6. This chain's CDR3 is CASRLGGGETQYF. CDR3 DNA sequence: TGTGCCAGCAGACTAGGGGGCGGCGAGACCCAGTACTTC.

This clonotype came up many times. This sequence joins TRBV29-1 and TRBJ1-1, with TRBD1 matching 7 bases. This CDR3 has 14 amino acids. V lost 5 bases to trimming and J lost 1 base; unmatched junction nucleotides: 7. Germline CDR1 is SQVTM and CDR2 is ANQGSEA. Here the CDR3 reads CSVTKGARNTEAFF. The CDR3, as DNA: TGCAGCGTTACCAAGGGGGCTAGGAACACTGAAGCTTTCTTT.

This clonotype appeared many times. This chain connects TRBV19 to TRBJ1-1; D is possibly TRBD1 (6 bases). This CDR3 has 14 residues. V was pared by 7 bases and J by 0 bases, with 12 bases between. Germline CDR1 LNHDA, CDR2 SQIVND (reference sequence). The CDR3 DNA is TGTGCCAGTACAAAGGGGGGCCTGAACACTGAAGCTTTCTTT. Translated: CASTKGGLNTEAFF.

There are many counts of this clonotype. The chain uses TRBV5-1 and TRBJ1-2; TRBD1 matches at 7 bases. This CDR3 comprises 15 residues. The ends lost 4 bases at V and 2 bases at J; junction bases unmatched: 8. Germline lookup yields CDR1 SGHRS and CDR2 YFSETQ. As DNA, the CDR3 is TGCGCCAGCAGCGCGTCTTTGACAGGGAACTATGGCTACACCTTC. Amino acid sequence: CASSASLTGNYGYTF. Looking up the rest from reference TRBV5-1 and TRBJ1-2 gives the full variable domain: KAGVTQTPRYLIKTRGQQVTLSCSPISGHRSVSWYQQTPGQGLQFLFEYFSETQRNKGNFPGRFSGRQFSNSRSEMNVSTLELGDSALYLCASSASLTGNYGYTFGSGTRLTVV.

This clonotype has only a few counts. The gene calls are TRBV27 and TRBJ2-5; a weak D match, TRBD2 (6 bases). The CDR3 length is 14 residues. Germline CDR1 is MNHEY and CDR2 is SMNVEV (reference sequence). V was shortened by 5 bases and J by 8 bases, with 18 bases between the two germline ends. CDR3 nucleotide sequence: TGTGCCAGCAGTGAAGCAGGAGGGTCAAGTACCCAGTACTTC. This gives the protein CASSEAGGSSTQYF.

The sample holds many counts of this clonotype. A read error may account for a junction end that differs from germline. The chain has TRBV20-1 and TRBJ1-2; D is unresolved. Germline values: CDR1 DFQATT, CDR2 SNEGSKA (reference sequence). This CDR3 comprises 12 residues. CDR3 loop: CSAAKSNHGYTF. Written as DNA, the CDR3 is TGCAGTGCCGCGAAGAGTAACCATGGCTACACCTTC.

In its sample, this clonotype was seen many times. The chain joins TRBV11-2 to TRBJ2-5; D remains unclear. Germline V gene data show CDR1 as SGHAT and CDR2 as FQNNGV. V lost 2 bases and J lost 2, with 9 bases in between. This CDR3 contains 14 residues. CDR3 in DNA: TGTGCCAGCAGCTTATACCTAGGACAAGAGACCCAGTACTTC. The encoded protein is CASSLYLGQETQYF.

This clonotype has a count of ten or more. This sequence joins TRBV30 and TRBJ1-1, with D unresolved. V was trimmed by 4 bases and J by 0 bases, leaving 12 bases between them. This CDR3 spans 14 amino acids. The germline V gene encodes CDR1 GTSNPN and CDR2 SVGIG (reference sequence). This chain's CDR3 is CAWTGRLMNTEAFF. As DNA, the CDR3 is TGTGCCTGGACAGGACGGCTAATGAACACTGAAGCTTTCTTT.

At least ten counts were recorded for this clonotype. This chain connects TRBV2 to TRBJ1-6, with D possibly being TRBD1 (6 bases). Deletions cut 5 bases from V and 11 bases from J, with 28 bases between. CDR3 length: 18 amino acids. CDR1 SNHLY and CDR2 FYNNEI come from the germline V gene. The CDR3 sequence is CASSSSTGGRMNLAPLHF. The CDR3 region has the DNA TGTGCCAGCAGTTCATCGACGGGGGGGCGCATGAACTTGGCACCCCTCCACTTT.

The chain recombines TRBV6-1 with TRBJ2-2, with TRBD1 identical over 9 bases. The J segment lost 3 bases and the V segment lost 4 bases, leaving 3 bases of the junction unmatched. Germline CDR1 and CDR2: MNHNS and SASEGT. The CDR3 runs 15 residues. CDR3 nucleotide sequence: TGTGCCAGCAGTGTCAGACAGGGGGACACCGGGGAGCTGTTTTTT. It yields the protein CASSVRQGDTGELFF.

The chain recombines TRBV30 with TRBJ1-6; TRBD1 matches 7 bases. J gave up 7 bases and V 2 bases, and 5 bases lay outside the gene matches. CDR1 is GTSNPN, CDR2 SVGIG, per germline (reference sequence). CDR3 length: 14 residues. CDR3 residues: CAWSTGTENSPLHF. Here the CDR3 DNA reads TGTGCCTGGAGTACCGGGACAGAAAATTCACCCCTCCACTTT. Full variable domain (outside the CDR3, taken from reference TRBV30 and TRBJ1-6): SQTIHQWPATLVQPVGSPLSLECTVEGTSNPNLYWYRQAAGRGLQLLFYSVGIGQISSEVPQNLSASRPQDRQFILSSKKLLLSDSGFYLCAWSTGTENSPLHFGNGTRLTVT.

This clonotype was observed many times. The rearrangement uses TRBV4-1 and TRBJ1-5, with 7 bases matching TRBD1. CDR3 length equals 14 residues. The V gene's germline CDR1 is MGHRA and CDR2 YSYEKL. Trimming removed 2 bases from V and 9 bases from J; junction bases left unmatched: 7. The CDR3 is CASSQRDRELPQHF. Written as DNA, the CDR3 is TGCGCCAGCAGCCAACGGGACAGAGAATTGCCCCAGCATTTT.

This clonotype was seen repeatedly, ten times or more. The rearrangement links TRBV30 to TRBJ1-2; D gene uncertain. V dropped 5 bases and J dropped 8 bases, with 21 bases sitting between them. Germline V gene data show CDR1 as GTSNPN and CDR2 as SVGIG (reference sequence). This CDR3 has 14 residues. Here the CDR3 reads CAWERGGGTLGYTF. Here the CDR3 DNA reads TGTGCCTGGGAACGTGGTGGAGGCACCCTGGGCTACACCTTC.

This clonotype was recorded at least ten times. V gene TRBV12-3 or TRBV12-4 combines with J gene TRBJ1-3, with 7 bases that match TRBD1. J lost 3 bases, V lost 7 bases, and 9 bases had no gene match. The CDR3 loop spans 15 amino acids. CDR3 bases: TGTGCCAGCACTTCCGACAGGGAGTATGGAAACACCATATATTTT. Residues: CASTSDREYGNTIYF.

This clonotype has ten or more counts. The chain links TRBV5-1 to TRBJ1-1; 8 bases map to TRBD1. V was clipped by 3 bases and J by 5 bases; unmatched bases: 3. CDR1 SGHRS and CDR2 YFSETQ come from the germline V gene. This CDR3 has 13 residues. The CDR3 region has the DNA TGCGCCAGCAGCTACGGACAGGGAACTGAAGCTTTCTTT. Its protein product is CASSYGQGTEAFF.